This TCR beta chain derives from a study of post-analysis software for immune sequencing data. Study background: There were relapsing-remitting, secondary progressive and progressive-relapsing multiple sclerosis among the disease courses included. Study-level findings and limits: Patients used five TRBV segments, including TRBV5-6, TRBV5-1 and TRBV20-1, more often than controls. By F measure, samples from a shared preparation batch strongly co-clustered. Significantly lower normalized Chao1 diversity was seen in multiple sclerosis patients than in controls.

In the case of this clonotype: Antigen unknown.

Included in the TCR beta cDNA libraries were unique molecular identifiers. Input amounts of 1 to 10 million T cells were used. These gave 500,000 or so cDNA molecules, so each molecule approximated one T cell. TCRdb fed the PCR reads into MiXCR, producing one record per CDR3 protein. In the table there are hundreds of thousands of distinct CDR3 sequences, approximately 59% of which are singletons. V shed 2 bases and J shed 2 bases, with 13 bases lying between them. The CDR3 runs 14 residues. Germline V CDR1 and CDR2: DFQATT, SNEGSKA (reference sequence). The V and J genes are TRBV20-1 and TRBJ2-7, with a weak D call TRBD1 (5 bases). The sequencing sample was made of blood. The origin of this receptor is a girl aged 2 to 10 with multiple sclerosis. The CDR3 reads CSARRDSQTYEQYF. The CDR3 DNA reads TGCAGTGCTAGAAGAGACAGCCAAACCTACGAGCAGTACTTC.